The sequence of this T cell receptor beta chain was determined in a study of blood T cells in healthy people across ages (dated by TCRdb to between 2014 and 2017). Study-level background: In model experiments, template switching captured roughly one uniquely barcoded TCR beta cDNA molecule for every two T cells. To track age-related changes in TCR beta repertoire diversity, the study relied on deep sequencing normalized with unique cDNA molecular identifiers. Four age groups were formed from the donors: young (average approximately 15 years), middle-aged (around 37), aged (62) and long-lived (around 82). Donors of different ages were randomly distributed across sequencing lanes to avoid experimental bias. Two additional independent replicas of 1 million unique cDNA reads from the same blood draw were analyzed for two donors (one aged 18 to 30 and one aged 80 or older).

The library was made by 5' RACE. The run used an Illumina HiSeq 2500. A second PCR of roughly 6 to 11 cycles was performed with a sample-barcoded 5' primer and a J-beta primer mix. Each TCR beta cDNA molecule received a unique molecular identifier from a template-switch 5' adaptor carrying 12 random nucleotides. Each sample yielded at least 3 million CDR3-containing paired-end reads. All of the RNA was converted into first-strand cDNA using the Mint cDNA synthesis kit, with a TRBC-specific oligonucleotide serving as the primer. Following uracil-DNA glycosylase treatment, a first 18-cycle PCR with universal primers M1SS and BC2_uni_R was performed on all cDNA. On the authors' methods: Normalization of each sample was performed by random selection of 1 million high-quality reads, each carrying a distinct molecular identifier. Reads with shared molecular identifiers were discarded instead of being binned into consensus sequences. MiTCR, with a Q25 quality threshold and the strictest error-elimination algorithm, was used for CDR3 identification, clonotype clustering and error correction. A nonparametric unseen species model with Euler transformation was used to estimate a lower bound on total TCR beta diversity. In-frame beta chains were kept once TCRdb had trimmed the public reads at Q25 with fastp and called clones with MiXCR. Rows are combined by CDR3 protein, so each entry shows the most common genes and DNA. The V and J calls follow TCRdb's processing rather than the paper's. The sample table lists almost 1 million distinct CDR3 sequences, roughly 51% of them with a count of one. Jointly, the top ten make up around 21% of the sample.

The CDR3, from cysteine to phenylalanine, totals 11 residues. Just the 33-base CDR3 DNA is kept, in frame starting at base 1. The junction carries 5 bases between V and J, which are trimmed by 3 bases and 6 bases respectively. The donors were about 40 Caucasian individuals from Russia, aged roughly 6 to 100 years, who were systemically healthy. Approximately 10 milliliters of peripheral blood were collected from each donor into EDTA-treated Vacutainer tubes. PBMCs were isolated by Ficoll-Paque density-gradient centrifugation, with at least 6.5 million obtained per sample. Trizol reagent was used to extract total RNA from PBMCs, with at least 5 micrograms per sample. For every donor, flow cytometry on a PBMC aliquot measured the percentage of naive CD45RAhigh/CD27high T cells. As concerns this clonotype: Its recognized antigen is unknown. Base quality data are lacking; no much larger clone is found one base away.

Overall study outcomes, separate from this receptor: The percentage of naive T cells measured by flow cytometry correlated strongly with observed TCR beta diversity. As age increased, observed TCR beta diversity per million T cells dropped in a roughly linear way, and a significant reduction was already evident by age 40. Because profiling used bulk unsorted PBMCs, naive and antigen-experienced compartments could not be compared conclusively. Compared with the aged group, the long-lived group had more naive CD4+ T cells, fewer expanded clones and increased TCR diversity, suggesting age selection. The CMV infection status of donors was not known, potentially confounding age-related changes in expanded clonotypes. Total diversity estimates from one million sequenced T cells were considered lower bounds and underestimates.

Sequences were obtained from blood. This chain is built from TRBV12-3 or TRBV12-4 and TRBJ1-1, with the identity of the D gene unclear. This receptor was taken from a woman in her sixties in good health. The nucleotide sequence reads as follows: TGTGCCAGCAGTTTGCGATCTGAAGCTTTCTTT. This encodes CASSLRSEAFF.